These 28 T cell receptor beta chains share one sample of origin, sequenced in a study of blood T cells in healthy people across ages. Next came a second PCR, run for about 6 to 11 cycles, which used a sample-barcoded 5' primer along with a J-beta primer mix. One entry per CDR3 protein results from TCRdb running MiXCR on the 5' RACE reads. This sample has some 800,000 distinct CDR3 sequences, with 25% found just once. The sample was also linked to a second study, of T cells of mothers and their children.

The sample comprised blood. These receptors were obtained from a boy aged 5-17 years in good health.

The rearrangement links TRBV7-8 to TRBJ2-5, with 7 bases matching TRBD1. Unmatched junction bases numbered 10, after V lost 5 bases and J lost 1 base. CDR3 length: 16 residues. Germline CDR1 reads SGHVS; CDR2 reads FQNEAQ. CDR3 amino acids: CASSGEATGPQETQYF. DNA for the CDR3: TGTGCCAGCAGCGGCGAGGCGACAGGGCCCCAAGAGACCCAGTACTTC.

The chain employs TRBV7-6 and TRBJ2-5; TRBD1 matches 9 bases. Germline lookup yields CDR1 SGHVS and CDR2 FNYEAQ. The CDR3 extends over 16 amino acids. V shed 2 bases and J 3 bases; nucleotides not matched to a gene: 7. CDR3 loop: CASSLYRDRVEETQYF. For the CDR3, the DNA is TGTGCCAGCAGCTTATACCGGGACAGGGTTGAAGAGACCCAGTACTTC. The full variable domain, rest sourced from reference TRBV7-6 and TRBJ2-5, is GAGVSQSPRYKVTKRGQDVALRCDPISGHVSLYWYRQALGQGPEFLTYFNYEAQQDKSGLPNDRFSAERPEGSISTLTIQRTEQRDSAMYRCASSLYRDRVEETQYFGPGTRLLVL.

This clonotype was observed a few times. In nucleotides, the CDR3 is TGTGCCAGCAGTGGAGAGGGCGGAGAGACCCAGTACTTC. This translates into CASSGEGGETQYF. The genes are TRBV9 and TRBJ2-5; a weak D match, TRBD2 (5 bases). The CDR3 spans 13 residues. V lost 5 bases to trimming and J lost 4 bases, with 12 bases between them. Germline lookup yields CDR1 SGDLS and CDR2 YYNGEE. The variable domain in full, completed from reference TRBV9 and TRBJ2-5, reads DSGVTQTPKHLITATGQRVTLRCSPRSGDLSVYWYQQSLDQGLQFLIQYYNGEERAKGNILERFSAQQFPDLHSELNLSSLELGDSALYFCASSGEGGETQYFGPGTRLLVL.

A few counts support this clonotype. This sequence joins TRBV3-1 and TRBJ2-5; a weak D match, TRBD1 (5 bases). The CDR3 contains 14 residues. The ends were cut back, 6 bases at V and 1 base at J, with 12 bases in the middle. Germline CDR1 and CDR2: LGHDT and YNNKEL (reference sequence). CDR3 sequence reads: CASRAGASQETQYF. CDR3 in DNA: TGTGCCAGCAGGGCTGGGGCTTCCCAAGAGACCCAGTACTTC.

The V gene is TRBV5-6, the J gene TRBJ2-1; tentative D call: TRBD2 (5 bases). Looked up from germline, CDR1 is SGHDT and CDR2 is YYEEEE. Trimming pared 0 bases from V and 0 bases from J, leaving 10 bases between. CDR3 size: 16 residues. As DNA, the CDR3 is TGTGCCAGCAGCTTGGAGGTAGGGAGCTCCTACAATGAGCAGTTCTTC. It yields the protein CASSLEVGSSYNEQFF.

The V gene is TRBV28, the J gene TRBJ1-1; D may be TRBD1 (6 bases). Germline-derived CDR1 and CDR2 are MDHEN and SYDVKM. The CDR3 extends over 15 amino acids. V was shortened by 8 bases and J by 0 bases, with 16 bases between the two germline ends. In nucleotides, the CDR3 is TGTGCCAGCGGACTCCCCAGGGGATTGAACACTGAAGCTTTCTTT. Translated, it gives CASGLPRGLNTEAFF.

The chain is built from TRBV20-1 and TRBJ2-3; 9 bases are a match to TRBD2. Germline V gene lookup returns CDR1 DFQATT and CDR2 SNEGSKA (reference sequence). The CDR3 length is 15 residues. The V gene end was trimmed by 3 bases and the J gene end by 5 bases; junction bases not matched to a gene: 9. The CDR3 loop is CSASKASGVLDTQYF. The CDR3 region has the DNA TGCAGTGCTAGTAAGGCTAGCGGGGTATTAGATACGCAGTATTTT.

As concerns this clonotype: At one of its ends the junction is not consistent with the germline gene, which may arise from a read error. The V and J genes are TRBV24-1 and TRBJ2-1; TRBD1 might be the D (5 bases). In germline, CDR1 is KGHDR, CDR2 SFDVKD. The CDR3 spans 14 residues. CDR3 loop: CPTSVQGAHNEQFF. CDR3 DNA: TGTCCCACCAGTGTACAAGGGGCACACAATGAGCAGTTCTTC.

The sample holds a few counts of this clonotype. The J gene is TRBJ2-7, the V gene TRBV7-2; no clear D. CDR3 length: 13 residues. Germline-derived CDR1 and CDR2 are SGHTA and FQGNSA. CDR3 amino acids: CSVRSAGSYEQYF. The CDR3 coding sequence is TGTTCAGTCCGGTCAGCCGGCTCCTACGAGCAGTACTTC.

The V gene is TRBV5-1, the J gene TRBJ2-5; D unclear. Matching the DNA end better, TRBJ2-1 makes the J call doubtful. CDR3 length equals 13 residues. The germline V gene has CDR1 SGHRS and CDR2 YFSETQ. The CDR3, as DNA: TGCGCCAGCAGCTCATCGACGGTGAATGAGCAGTTCTTC. Its translation is CASSSSTVNEQFF.

This clonotype was seen a handful of times. This chain joins TRBV5-4 and TRBJ2-7; possible D gene TRBD2, 6 bases. Trimming took off 0 bases at V and 0 bases at J, with 10 bases between the two ends. This CDR3 is 15 amino acids long. Germline assignment: CDR1 SGHNT and CDR2 YYREEE (reference sequence). The CDR3 loop is CASSLGGLGSYEQYF. Written as DNA, the CDR3 is TGTGCCAGCAGCTTGGGGGGACTTGGCTCCTACGAGCAGTACTTC.

This chain uses TRBV3-1 with TRBJ1-2; D may be TRBD1 (6 bases). The CDR3 contains 14 residues. Germline CDR1 is LGHDT and CDR2 is YNNKEL (reference sequence). Trimming cost V 3 bases and J 4 bases, with 12 bases left between them. CDR3 in DNA: TGTGCCAGCAGCCAGGGGGGACAACTCTATGGCTACACCTTC. Amino acid sequence: CASSQGGQLYGYTF.

This clonotype came up many times. The rearrangement joins TRBV7-2 to TRBJ2-5; D is tentatively TRBD1 or TRBD2 (6 bases each). The CDR3 is made up of 17 amino acids. V was shortened by 1 base and J by 1 base, with 16 bases between the two germline ends. Germline lookup yields CDR1 SGHTA and CDR2 FQGNSA. The CDR3 protein is CASSLGGAGGGQETQYF. The CDR3 DNA follows: TGTGCCAGCAGCTTAGGAGGGGCAGGAGGGGGCCAAGAGACCCAGTACTTC. Full variable domain (outside the CDR3, taken from reference TRBV7-2 and TRBJ2-5): GAGVSQSPSNKVTEKGKDVELRCDPISGHTALYWYRQSLGQGLEFLIYFQGNSAPDKSGLPSDRFSAERTGGSVSTLTIQRTQQEDSAVYLCASSLGGAGGGQETQYFGPGTRLLVL.

This clonotype has only a few counts. The CDR3 sequence is CAWTSTSEIYEQYF. CDR3 nucleotide sequence: TGTGCCTGGACCTCGACTAGCGAGATCTACGAGCAGTACTTC. V usage is TRBV30 and J usage is TRBJ2-5; 8 nucleotides agree with TRBD2. The J call may be faulty, since TRBJ2-7 better matches the DNA end. CDR1 and CDR2 from the germline V gene are GTSNPN and SVGIG (reference sequence). There are 14 residues in the CDR3.

The chain has TRBV29-1 and TRBJ2-7; D gene ambiguous. The CDR3 runs 12 residues. V gave up 8 bases and J gave up 3 bases, with 14 bases separating them. Germline lookup yields CDR1 SQVTM and CDR2 ANQGSEA. CDR3 region: CSTLTNDYEQYF. The CDR3 DNA reads as TGCAGCACTTTGACAAACGACTACGAGCAGTACTTC.

The chain has TRBV20-1 and TRBJ1-3; no definite D call. Germline CDR1 DFQATT, CDR2 SNEGSKA (reference sequence). V was trimmed by 6 bases and J by 0 bases, leaving 12 bases between them. The CDR3 covers 14 residues. The CDR3 is CSAARRASGNTIYF. The CDR3 nucleotides read TGCAGTGCCGCCCGACGGGCCTCTGGAAACACCATATATTTT.

This clonotype was recorded a few times. V usage is TRBV12-3 or TRBV12-4 and J usage is TRBJ2-1, with TRBD2 matching 11 bases. This CDR3 region has 16 residues. The V segment lost 5 bases and the J segment 4 bases; nucleotides outside the gene matches: 7. The CDR3 spells CASSTTLAGAYNEQFF. The CDR3 DNA is TGTGCCAGCAGTACTACACTAGCGGGGGCTTACAATGAGCAGTTCTTC.

This chain links TRBV7-8 with TRBJ2-5, with D perhaps TRBD1 (6 bases). Per germline, CDR1 SGHVS and CDR2 FQNEAQ. This CDR3 is built from 17 residues. V was trimmed by 2 bases and J by 4 bases, leaving 20 bases between them. The DNA for the CDR3 is TGTGCCAGCAGCTTACGCGGCCAGGAGACAGGTGGAGAGACCCAGTACTTC. It is translated as CASSLRGQETGGETQYF.

This clonotype was seen a handful of times. The chain carries TRBV4-3 and TRBJ2-6; no reliable D call. This CDR3 has 16 residues. From germline, CDR1 is LGHNA and CDR2 YSLEER. Trimming cost V 0 bases and J 3 bases, with 9 bases left between them. CDR3 residues: CASSQDVANGANVLTF. The CDR3 region has the DNA TGCGCCAGCAGCCAAGACGTGGCCAATGGGGCCAACGTCCTGACTTTC.

The chain is built from TRBV7-2 and TRBJ2-7; 9 bases agree with TRBD2. The CDR3 runs 16 residues. Germline lookup yields CDR1 SGHTA and CDR2 FQGNSA. The ends lost 1 base at V and 3 bases at J; junction bases unmatched: 7. The CDR3 region has the DNA TGTGCCAGCAGCTTAGTAGGTAGCGGGAGTTACTACGAGCAGTACTTC. It specifies CASSLVGSGSYYEQYF.

V is TRBV6-2 or TRBV6-3 and J is TRBJ2-5; TRBD2 is a possible D gene (6 bases). Matching the DNA end better, TRBJ2-7 makes the J call doubtful. The CDR3 covers 14 residues. Looked up from germline, CDR1 is MNHEY and CDR2 is SVGEGT. CDR3 nucleotides: TGTGCCAGCAGTCCTAACGGGGGAGCCCCCGAGCAGTACTTC. Translation gives CASSPNGGAPEQYF.

This clonotype was counted once. A single base separates this from a much larger clone, so it may be a read error. Likely a read error: the CDR3 ends without its conserved phenylalanine or tryptophan. The chain uses TRBV7-2 and TRBJ2-5; TRBD1 matches at 9 bases. The J call may be wrong; the DNA end is better matched by TRBJ2-7. Per the germline V gene, CDR1 is SGHTA and CDR2 is FQGNSA. The CDR3 runs to 15 residues. The CDR3, as DNA: TGTGCCAGCTCCCGAGAAACAGGGGGCATCTACGAGCAGTACTTG. Translated: CASSRETGGIYEQYL.

This chain joins TRBV4-1 and TRBJ1-2, with TRBD1 matching 7 bases. J lost 6 bases, V lost 1 base, and 8 bases had no gene match. Germline loops: CDR1 MGHRA, CDR2 YSYEKL. The CDR3 contains 15 residues. The DNA of the CDR3 is TGCGCCAGCAGCCAAGTTGAGGGCAGGGGGAATGGCTACACCTTC. It yields the protein CASSQVEGRGNGYTF.

The genes are TRBV4-3 and TRBJ2-1, with D tentatively TRBD1 or TRBD2 (6 bases each). The J call may be incorrect, as the DNA end agrees better with TRBJ2-7. The CDR3 is made up of 16 amino acids. Germline CDR1 is LGHNA and CDR2 is YSLEER. This chain's CDR3 is CASSQDRRGSSYEQYF. The CDR3 nucleotides are TGCGCCAGCAGCCAAGATCGGAGGGGGAGCTCCTACGAGCAGTACTTC.

J is TRBJ2-3 and V is TRBV6-2 or TRBV6-3; D may match TRBD1 or TRBD2 (6 bases each). This CDR3 has 17 residues. V shed 1 base and J shed 0 bases, with 14 bases lying between them. The germline gives CDR1 MNHEY, CDR2 SVGEGT. As DNA, the CDR3 is TGTGCCAGCAGTTACTTCTCTCCGGGGGCCAGCACAGATACGCAGTATTTT. This gives the protein CASSYFSPGASTDTQYF.

V gene TRBV12-3 or TRBV12-4 combines with J gene TRBJ1-5; no clear D. Between the trimmed V and J ends, which lost 5 bases and 5 bases, there was a span of 10 bases. This CDR3 spans 13 amino acids. The CDR3 spells CASSINAYQPQHF. CDR3 nucleotide sequence: TGTGCCAGCAGTATCAACGCCTATCAGCCCCAGCATTTT.

This chain joins TRBV27 and TRBJ2-4; 8 nucleotides line up with TRBD1. The germline V gene encodes CDR1 MNHEY and CDR2 SMNVEV (reference sequence). This CDR3 spans 13 amino acids. After removal of 4 bases from V and 10 bases from J, the junction contained 6 bases not matched to a gene. The CDR3 is CASSSGQGYIQYF. The CDR3 nucleotides read TGTGCCAGCAGTTCCGGACAGGGATATATTCAGTACTTC.

This clonotype has just a few counts. The chain recombines TRBV7-9 with TRBJ2-5; TRBD1 aligns across 7 bases. This CDR3 spans 14 amino acids. V lost 5 bases and J lost 1; bases outside the gene matches: 4. In germline, CDR1 is SEHNR, CDR2 FQNEAQ (reference sequence). For the CDR3, the DNA is TGTGCCAGCAGCAGATGGGACAGCCAAGAGACCCAGTACTTC. Its translation: CASSRWDSQETQYF.